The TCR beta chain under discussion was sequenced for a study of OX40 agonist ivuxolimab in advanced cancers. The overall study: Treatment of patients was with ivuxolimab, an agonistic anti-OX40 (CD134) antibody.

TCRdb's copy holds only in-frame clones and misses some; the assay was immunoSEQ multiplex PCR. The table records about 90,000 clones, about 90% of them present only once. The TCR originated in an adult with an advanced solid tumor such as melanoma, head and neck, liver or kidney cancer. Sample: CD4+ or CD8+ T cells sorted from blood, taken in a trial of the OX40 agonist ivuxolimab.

CDR3 in DNA: TGTGCCAGCAGCTGGAGACAGAACATTAACTATGGCTACACCTTC. Translated, it gives CASSWRQNINYGYTF. V gene TRBV5-8 combines with J gene TRBJ1-2; a weak D match, TRBD1 (5 bases). Trimming shortened V by 3 bases and J by 1 base, and 13 bases separated the two germline ends. The CDR3 consists of 15 residues. Germline values: CDR1 SGHTS, CDR2 YDEGEE.